This T cell receptor beta chain comes out of a study of shared clonotypes between healthy human individuals. The overall study: Aged 18 to 49, the donors were two women and three men. Donors had three CD4 naive, three CD4 memory, two CD8 naive and one CD8 memory plate apiece.

V was trimmed by 6 bases and J by 6 bases, leaving 12 bases between them. CDR1 and CDR2 (germline): MNHEY, SVGAGI. This CDR3 region has 13 residues. Overall study results and limits: The authors sampled blood alone, and tissue repertoires likely differ.

A remark on this clone: Its specificity is unknown.

In the naive CD8 group, cells lacked CD45RO and were positively selected for CCR7, so terminally differentiated effector memory CD45RA+ cells were left out. Clones were read by immunoSEQ multiplex PCR, and TCRdb kept only the in-frame ones, dropping some. The repertoire holds around 2,000,000 clones, with about 94% as singletons. The chain has TRBV6-5 and TRBJ2-1; perhaps D is TRBD1 or TRBD2 (5 bases each). The source material was naive CD8+ T cells sorted from blood. The clonotype comes from a man aged 18 to 35 in good health. The CDR3 coding sequence is TGTGCCAGCAGACCGGGACGAGTCAATGAGCAGTTCTTC. Translating gives CASRPGRVNEQFF.